This T cell receptor (beta chain) is drawn from a study of T cell clones after liver transplantation. Trimming left V 7 bases short and J 3 bases short, with 18 bases between. The CDR3 is made up of 16 amino acids. Germline CDR1 MDHEN, CDR2 SYDVKM. Sequencing used immunoSEQ multiplex PCR; TCRdb keeps in-frame clones, though not all of them. The sample lists under 20,000 clones; over 75% were seen once. This chain connects TRBV28 to TRBJ2-2; no reliable D call. The sequence was collected from a human patient who received a liver transplant. Some of the T cells may derive from the graft donor. Source: CD8+ T cells from blood, taken around 48 months after liver transplant. For the CDR3, the DNA is TGTGCCAGCAAAATAATGCGGACGCCATACACCGGGGAGCTGTTTTTT. Encoded protein: CASKIMRTPYTGELFF.